This T cell receptor beta chain stems from a study of Ad26.COV2.S vaccination and SARS-CoV-2 variants. About the study: Sample donor was a member of the COV1001 Ad26.COV2.S trial arm.

The CDR3 extends over 16 amino acids. V lost 5 bases and J lost 6; bases outside the gene matches: 9. Looked up from germline, CDR1 is SGHVS and CDR2 is FNYEAQ. Produced via immunoSEQ multiplex PCR; TCRdb's table is partial and in-frame only. Among about 460,000 clones listed, around 89% were seen once. Study results and caveats: Reports say spike-specific CD8+ and CD4+ T cell responses covered substantial breadth after vaccination. Vaccine recipients and placebo recipients showed similar non-spike TCR breadth.

For this clone: No antigen is known for it.

The treatment here: some 20 received Ad26.COV2.S at low or high dose, single or two shots; 5 received placebo; per-sample allocation not given. The investigators took samples on day 63 after the first vaccine or placebo injection. Wuhan-strain spike was delivered by a replication-incompetent Ad26 vector. The sequence was collected from a person aged 18-65 years who received the Ad26.COV2.S COVID-19 vaccine or a placebo. The sequenced sample was peripheral blood, obtained in a trial of Ad26.COV2.S vaccine versus placebo. The chain is built from TRBV7-6 and TRBJ2-1; 11 nucleotides line up with TRBD2. DNA for the CDR3: TGTGCCAGCAGCCAAATAGCGGGAGGGCCGGCCAATGAGCAGTTCTTC. This codes for CASSQIAGGPANEQFF.